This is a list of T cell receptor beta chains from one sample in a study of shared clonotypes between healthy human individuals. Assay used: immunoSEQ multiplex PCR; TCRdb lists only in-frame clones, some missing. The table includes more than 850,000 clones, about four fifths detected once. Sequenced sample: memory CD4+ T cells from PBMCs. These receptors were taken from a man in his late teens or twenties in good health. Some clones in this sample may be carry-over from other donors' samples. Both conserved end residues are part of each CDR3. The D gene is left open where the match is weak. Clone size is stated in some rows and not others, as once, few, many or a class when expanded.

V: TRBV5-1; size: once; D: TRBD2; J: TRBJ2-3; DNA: TGCGCCAGCTTTGGTGGTGGACTAGCGGGACCAGATACGCAGTATTTT; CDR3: CASFGGGLAGPDTQYF
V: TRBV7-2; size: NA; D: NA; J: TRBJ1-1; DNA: TGTGCCAGCAGCTTAAGGTCAGACCCGAACACTGAAGCTTTCTTT; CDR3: CASSLRSDPNTEAFF
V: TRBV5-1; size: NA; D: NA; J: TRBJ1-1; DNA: TGCGCCAGCAAGGACGGCTCTGCGAACACTGAAGCTTTCTTT; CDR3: CASKDGSANTEAFF
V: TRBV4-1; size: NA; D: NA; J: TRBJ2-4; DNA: TGCGCCAGCAGCCAAGTACACGGCAAAAACATTCAGTACTTC; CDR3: CASSQVHGKNIQYF
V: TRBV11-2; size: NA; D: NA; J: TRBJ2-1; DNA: TGTGCCAGCAGCGGAGGATCTAGGAGGGCCTACAATGAGCAGTTCTTC; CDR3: CASSGGSRRAYNEQFF
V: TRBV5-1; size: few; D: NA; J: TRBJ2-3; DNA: TGCGCCAGCAGCTTGGAAAAGGGCTCAGATACGCAGTATTTT; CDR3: CASSLEKGSDTQYF
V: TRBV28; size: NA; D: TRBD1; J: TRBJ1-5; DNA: TGTGCCAGCAGGCCGGGACAGCTTAATCAGCCCCAGCATTTT; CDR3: CASRPGQLNQPQHF
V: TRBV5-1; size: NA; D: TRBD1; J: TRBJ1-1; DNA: TGCGCCAGCAGCTTGGCCTCAGCCGGGACAGGGGGCGGTGAAGCTTTCTTT; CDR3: CASSLASAGTGGGEAFF
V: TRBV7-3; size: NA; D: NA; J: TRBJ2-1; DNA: TGTGCCAGCAGCAGTTCCGGGACCCACGGCGGTGAGCAGTTCTTC; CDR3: CASSSSGTHGGEQFF
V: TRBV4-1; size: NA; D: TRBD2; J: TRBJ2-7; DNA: TGCGCCAGCAGCCAAGATAGCGGGAGGGCGTACGAGCAGTACTTC; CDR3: CASSQDSGRAYEQYF
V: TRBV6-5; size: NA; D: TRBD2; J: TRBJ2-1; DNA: TGTGCCAGCAGTTCTAGCGGGGGGGGCAATGAGCAGTTCTTC; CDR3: CASSSSGGGNEQFF
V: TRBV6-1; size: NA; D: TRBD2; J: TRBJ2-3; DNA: TGTGCCAGCAGGGGCGGGGCGGGAGGCGACGATACGCAGTATTTT; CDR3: CASRGGAGGDDTQYF
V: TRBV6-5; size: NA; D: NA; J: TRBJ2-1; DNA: TGTGCCAGCAGCCCTCCAGGATACAATGAGCAGTTCTTC; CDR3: CASSPPGYNEQFF
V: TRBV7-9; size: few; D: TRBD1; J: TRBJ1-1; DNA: TGTGCCAGCAGTCGGGACAGGGGAGAGAATGAAGCTTTCTTT; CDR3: CASSRDRGENEAFF
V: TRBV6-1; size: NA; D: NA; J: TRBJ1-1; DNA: TGTGCCAGCAGTGTAGTGGGGCAGAACACTGAAGCTTTCTTT; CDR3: CASSVVGQNTEAFF
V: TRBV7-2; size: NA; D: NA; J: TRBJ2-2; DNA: TGTGCCAGCAGCTTATTCACGGTAGCGGAACGCCCCGGGGAGCTGTTTTTT; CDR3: CASSLFTVAERPGELFF
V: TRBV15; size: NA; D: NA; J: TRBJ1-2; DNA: TGTGCCACCAGCAGAGATAGAGGGCAGGCCTATGGCTACACCTTC; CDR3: CATSRDRGQAYGYTF
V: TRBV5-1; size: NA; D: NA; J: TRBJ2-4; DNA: TGCGCCAGCAGCTTGGCTCCGCTAGCCAAAAACATTCAGTACTTC; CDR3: CASSLAPLAKNIQYF
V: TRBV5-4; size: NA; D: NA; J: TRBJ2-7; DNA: TGTGCCAGCAGCTTGGCCCTACGGGGTGAATACGAGCAGTACTTC; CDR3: CASSLALRGEYEQYF
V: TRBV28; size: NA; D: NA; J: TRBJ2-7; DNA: TGTGCCAGCAGTTATGCCAGGTACTCCTACGAGCAGTACTTC; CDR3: CASSYARYSYEQYF
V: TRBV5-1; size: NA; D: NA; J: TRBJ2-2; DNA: TGCGCCAGCAGCTCCGGACAGTCCACCGGGGAGCTGTTTTTT; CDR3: CASSSGQSTGELFF
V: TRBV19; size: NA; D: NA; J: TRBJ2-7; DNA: TGTGCCAGTTCACCCCGGGGGTACTCGCAGTACTTC; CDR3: CASSPRGYSQYF
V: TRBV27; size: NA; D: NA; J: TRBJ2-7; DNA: TGTGCCAGCAGTTTATTCTCTCTCGGGGGCGAGCAGTACTTC; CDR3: CASSLFSLGGEQYF
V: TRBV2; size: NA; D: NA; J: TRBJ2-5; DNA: TGTGCCAGCGCAGTTCAAGAGACCCAGTACTTC; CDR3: CASAVQETQYF
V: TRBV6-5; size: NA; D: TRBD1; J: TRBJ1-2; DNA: TGTGCCAGCAGTTACTCGATTCTTACAGGGGGCTATGGCTACACCTTC; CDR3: CASSYSILTGGYGYTF
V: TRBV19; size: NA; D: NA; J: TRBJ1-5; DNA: TGTGCCAGTAGATCAGGGGCTTCAGGACAGCCCCAGCATTTT; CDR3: CASRSGASGQPQHF
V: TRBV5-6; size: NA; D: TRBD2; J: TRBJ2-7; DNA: TGTGCCAGCAGCTTGGCCGGCTCTAGCGGTACCTACGAGCAGTACTTC; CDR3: CASSLAGSSGTYEQYF
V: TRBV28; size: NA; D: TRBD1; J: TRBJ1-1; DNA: TGTGCCAGCAGACTCCGGGACAGGGGAGAAGCTTTCTTT; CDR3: CASRLRDRGEAFF
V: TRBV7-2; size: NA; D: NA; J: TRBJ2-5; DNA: TGTGCCAGCAGCTTAAATGGGGATCAGGAGACCCAGTACTTC; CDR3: CASSLNGDQETQYF
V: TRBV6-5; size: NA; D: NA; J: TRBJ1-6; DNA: TGTGCCAGCAGTTACGGAGACTCCTATAATTCACCCCTCCACTTT; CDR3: CASSYGDSYNSPLHF
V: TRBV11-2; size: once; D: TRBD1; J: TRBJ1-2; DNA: TGTGCCAGCAGCCGCACCGGGACAGGGACTGATGGCTACACCTTC; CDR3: CASSRTGTGTDGYTF
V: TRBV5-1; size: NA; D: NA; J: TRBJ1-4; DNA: TGCGCCAGCAGTGGGGGGCCTAATGAAAAACTGTTTTTT; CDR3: CASSGGPNEKLFF
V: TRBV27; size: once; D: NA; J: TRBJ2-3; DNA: TGTGCCAGCAGTTTGGCCCCGGGCCCAGATACGCAGTATTTT; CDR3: CASSLAPGPDTQYF
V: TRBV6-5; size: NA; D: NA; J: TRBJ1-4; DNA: TGTGCCAGCAGTTACTCGCCGGGGGAAAAACTGTTTTTT; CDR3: CASSYSPGEKLFF
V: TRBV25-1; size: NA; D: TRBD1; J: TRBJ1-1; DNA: TGTGCCAGCAGACAGGGGGCTGACACTGAAGCTTTCTTT; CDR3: CASRQGADTEAFF
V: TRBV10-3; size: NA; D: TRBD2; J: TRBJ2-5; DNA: TGTGCCATCAGTGAGTCGATGGTAGCGGGAGGATTTCTAGAGACCCAGTACTTC; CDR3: CAISESMVAGGFLETQYF
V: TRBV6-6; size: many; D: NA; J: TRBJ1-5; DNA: TGTGCCAGCAGTGACCCAAATCAGCCCCAGCATTTT; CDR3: CASSDPNQPQHF
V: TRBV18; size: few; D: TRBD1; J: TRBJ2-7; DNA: TGTGCCAGCTCACCTCTGGGACAGGACGTCGTGCAGTACTTC; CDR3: CASSPLGQDVVQYF